This T cell receptor beta chain appears in the sequencing data of a study of T cells expressing NK-cell markers. In the study overall: Eight donors were sequenced, of whom seven were HCMV-seropositive, while the remaining one was HCMV-seronegative.

TCRdb re-called the 5' RACE reads and catalogs CDR3 proteins one per entry, DNA excluded. This table lists around 260,000 distinct CDR3 sequences. The CDR3 has 14 residues. The source is a woman between 18 and 70 years old in good health. V and J are TRBV12-3 or TRBV12-4 and TRBJ1-6. The material sequenced was blood T cells: a sorted CD56 or NKG2C T cell subset, CD4+ or CD8+ T cells, or bulk PBMC T cells (not recorded which). CDR3 protein: CASTPTGINSPLHF.